The 15 T cell receptor beta chains below were found in one sample sequenced in a study of quantifying T cell responses using KT2 cells. About the study: cDNA was made from DNase-treated RNA using alpha and beta constant primers.

Each cDNA got a UMI-containing oligo ligated at its 3' end. First-round PCR used roughly 4 cycles and beta primers RC1.1 and RC1.2 covering TRBC1 and TRBC2. TCRdb redid the calling of the UMI-ligation and nested PCR reads with MiXCR, one entry per CDR3 protein. The sample yields 40,000 to 50,000 distinct CDR3 sequences, more than 15% seen once. The sample comprised PBMCs spiked with cells of the T cell clone KT2. Source of these receptors: a human donor.

This clonotype turned up a few times. The chain has TRBV7-2 and TRBJ2-1; D possibly matches TRBD1 or TRBD2 (5 bases each). The germline V gene encodes CDR1 SGHTA and CDR2 FQGNSA. The V end lost 1 base, the J end lost 2 bases, and 12 bases lay between the germline ends. This CDR3 spans 16 amino acids. CDR3 loop: CASSLDPGPAYNEQFF. The DNA of the CDR3 is TGTGCCAGCAGCTTAGATCCGGGACCTGCCTACAATGAGCAGTTCTTC.

The chain uses TRBV25-1 and TRBJ2-6; 7 bases agree with TRBD1. Trimming took 5 bases from V and 0 from J; bases not matched to a gene: 4. The CDR3 runs to 16 residues. Germline V gene sequence: CDR1 MGHDK, CDR2 SYGVNS. The CDR3 DNA sequence: TGTGCCAGCAGTACACGACAGGGCTCTGGGGCCAACGTCCTGACTTTC. Translated, it gives CASSTRQGSGANVLTF.

The chain couples TRBV20-1 to TRBJ1-1, with 8 bases that match TRBD1. Germline V gene data show CDR1 as DFQATT and CDR2 as SNEGSKA (reference sequence). The V segment lost 6 bases and the J segment 0 bases; nucleotides outside the gene matches: 3. CDR3 length: 13 residues. CDR3 in DNA: TGCAGTGCCGGACAGGGTTTGAACACTGAAGCTTTCTTT. Residues: CSAGQGLNTEAFF.

The gene calls are TRBV11-1 and TRBJ1-1; 7 bases match TRBD1. V lost 2 bases to trimming and J lost 6 bases; unmatched junction nucleotides: 3. This CDR3 is built from 13 residues. The germline V gene encodes CDR1 SGHAT and CDR2 FQDESV (reference sequence). The CDR3 protein is CASSLTGQAEAFF. The CDR3 region has the DNA TGTGCCAGCAGCTTAACCGGACAGGCTGAAGCTTTCTTT.

The rearrangement joins TRBV5-1 to TRBJ2-7; a weak D match, TRBD2 (5 bases). This CDR3 has 13 amino acids. Trimming shortened V by 3 bases and J by 1 base, and 8 bases separated the two germline ends. Germline-derived CDR1 and CDR2 are SGHRS and YFSETQ. CDR3 sequence (DNA): TGCGCCAGCAGCTGGACTGAATCCTACGAGCAGTACTTC. Its translation: CASSWTESYEQYF.

The chain is built from TRBV12-3 or TRBV12-4 and TRBJ2-7; D not certain. The V end lost 4 bases, the J end lost 5 bases, and 12 bases lay between the germline ends. The CDR3 sequence is 13 residues long. The CDR3 protein is CASSSGRSNEQYF. CDR3 nucleotide sequence: TGTGCCAGCAGTTCTGGGCGTTCCAACGAGCAGTACTTC.

This clonotype has a count of ten or more. The chain is built from TRBV9 and TRBJ2-3, with D uncertain. Trimming took 0 bases from V and 2 from J, leaving 4 bases between them. This CDR3 has 13 amino acids. From germline, CDR1 is SGDLS and CDR2 YYNGEE. This chain's CDR3 is CASSVEVTDTQYF. The CDR3 coding sequence is TGTGCCAGCAGCGTAGAGGTCACAGATACGCAGTATTTT.

The CDR3 bases are TGCAGCGTTGACAGGGACGTAAGGGGGTTCACTGAAGCTTTCTTT. It specifies CSVDRDVRGFTEAFF. J is TRBJ1-1 and V is TRBV29-1, with D perhaps TRBD1 (6 bases). The V end lost 3 bases, the J end lost 4 bases, and 18 bases lay between the germline ends. The CDR3 is 15 residues long. Germline CDR1 and CDR2: SQVTM and ANQGSEA.

The genes are TRBV19 and TRBJ1-1, with D unclear. Trimming removed 6 bases from V and 4 bases from J, with 9 bases in between. This CDR3 has 12 residues. Germline assignment: CDR1 LNHDA and CDR2 SQIVND (reference sequence). CDR3 protein: CASSHLGTEAFF. The CDR3 DNA reads TGTGCCAGTAGCCACTTGGGCACTGAAGCTTTCTTT. Filled out from reference TRBV19 and TRBJ1-1, the complete variable domain reads DGGITQSPKYLFRKEGQNVTLSCEQNLNHDAMYWYRQDPGQGLRLIYYSQIVNDFQKGDIAEGYSVSREKKESFPLTVTSAQKNPTAFYLCASSHLGTEAFFGQGTRLTVV.

In its sample, this clonotype was seen a few times. The chain is built from TRBV6-2 or TRBV6-3 and TRBJ2-1; D unresolved. This CDR3 spans 11 amino acids. The V gene lost 2 bases and the J gene lost 5 bases, with 1 base spanning the gap. The V gene's germline CDR1 is MNHEY and CDR2 SVGEGT. CDR3 nucleotide sequence: TGTGCCAGCAGTTACGACAATGAGCAGTTCTTC. Translated: CASSYDNEQFF.

CDR3 region: CSARNSYEQYF. In DNA, the CDR3 is TGCAGTGCTAGAAACTCCTACGAGCAGTACTTC. The genes are TRBV20-1 and TRBJ2-7; no clear D. Germline V gene data show CDR1 as DFQATT and CDR2 as SNEGSKA (reference sequence). This CDR3 has 11 amino acids. V was clipped by 2 bases and J by 0 bases, with 2 bases between them.

V and J are TRBV24-1 and TRBJ1-2, with D hard to call. The germline CDR1 and CDR2 sequences are KGHDR and SFDVKD. There are 13 residues in the CDR3. V was clipped by 7 bases and J by 3 bases, with 11 bases between them. CDR3 sequence reads: CATSLSAYYGYTF. Here the CDR3 DNA reads TGTGCCACCAGCCTCAGTGCATACTATGGCTACACCTTC.

This clonotype was found a few times. The V call is TRBV7-3, the J call TRBJ1-5; D uncertain. V lost 4 bases and J lost 0, with 4 bases in between. Germline CDR1 SGHTA, CDR2 FQGTGA. The CDR3 covers 13 residues. The CDR3 spells CASSSNSNQPQHF. CDR3 DNA: TGTGCCAGCAGCTCAAATAGCAATCAGCCCCAGCATTTT. The full variable domain, completed using reference TRBV7-3 and TRBJ1-5, is GAGVSQTPSNKVTEKGKYVELRCDPISGHTALYWYRQSLGQGPEFLIYFQGTGAADDSGLPNDRFFAVRPEGSVSTLKIQRTERGDSAVYLCASSSNSNQPQHFGDGTRLSIL.

V and J are TRBV2 and TRBJ2-1; TRBD1 matches at 10 bases. There are 17 residues in the CDR3. Per germline, CDR1 SNHLY and CDR2 FYNNEI. The trim removed 2 bases at V and 5 bases at J, leaving 9 bases unmatched. The CDR3 DNA reads TGTGCCAGCAGTGAAAAGGTTAGGGACAGGGGAAACAATGAGCAGTTCTTC. Residues: CASSEKVRDRGNNEQFF.

This clonotype was recorded a few times. This chain connects TRBV20-1 to TRBJ2-3; 14 nucleotides match TRBD2. J gave up 0 bases and V 6 bases, and 11 bases lay outside the gene matches. Germline V gives CDR1 DFQATT, CDR2 SNEGSKA (reference sequence). This CDR3 comprises 18 residues. The CDR3 coding sequence is TGCAGTGCCTCCCCCGGGACTAGCGGGAGTACTAGCACAGATACGCAGTATTTT. Amino acids: CSASPGTSGSTSTDTQYF.